Described below is a single TCR beta chain sequence and its context. CDR3 length: 14 amino acids. The germline V gene encodes CDR1 MNHNY and CDR2 SVGAGI (reference sequence). The ends were cut back, 2 bases at V and 1 base at J, with 8 bases in the middle. Using RNA transcripts as the source, TCR beta CDR3 regions were amplified. First-round RT-PCR with HTBI primers amplified the TCR CDR3 region. TCRdb itself ran the multiplex PCR reads through MiXCR, one entry per CDR3 protein. Counted here are about half a million distinct CDR3 sequences, about 15% occurring once; the ten biggest clones make up around 28%. This record comes from a study of T cells in Graves' hyperthyroidism and ophthalmopathy.

J is TRBJ1-1 and V is TRBV6-6; tentative D call: TRBD1 (5 bases). The sequence was collected from a woman in her twenties or thirties with Graves' ophthalmopathy. Specimen: blood. CDR3 residues: CASSYEGRNTEAFF. As DNA, the CDR3 is TGTGCCAGCAGTTACGAGGGGAGGAACACTGAAGCTTTCTTT.